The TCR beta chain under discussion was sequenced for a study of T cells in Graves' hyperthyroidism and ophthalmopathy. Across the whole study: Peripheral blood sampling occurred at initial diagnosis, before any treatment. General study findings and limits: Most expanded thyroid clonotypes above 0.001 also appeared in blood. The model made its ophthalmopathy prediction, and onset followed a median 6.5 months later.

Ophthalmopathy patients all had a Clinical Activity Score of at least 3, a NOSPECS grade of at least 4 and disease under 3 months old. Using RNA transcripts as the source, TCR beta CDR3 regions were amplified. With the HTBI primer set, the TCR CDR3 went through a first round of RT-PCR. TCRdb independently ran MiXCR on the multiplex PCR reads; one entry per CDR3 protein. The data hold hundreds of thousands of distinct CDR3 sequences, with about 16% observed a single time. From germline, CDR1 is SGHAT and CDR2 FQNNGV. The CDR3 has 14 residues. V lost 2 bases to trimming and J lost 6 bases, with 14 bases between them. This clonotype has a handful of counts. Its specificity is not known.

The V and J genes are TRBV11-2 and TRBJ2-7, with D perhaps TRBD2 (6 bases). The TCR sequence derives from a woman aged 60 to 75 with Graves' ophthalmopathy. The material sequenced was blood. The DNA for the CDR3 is TGTGCCAGCAGCTTATGGAGGGCTGCTATCGAGCAGTACTTC. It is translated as CASSLWRAAIEQYF.